Listed here are 26 T cell receptor beta chains from one sample, sequenced in a study of cytomegalovirus exposure and HLA in healthy donors. The protocol was immunoSEQ multiplex PCR, while the TCRdb copy is restricted to in-frame clones and leaves out a portion. The sample holds about 84,000 clones, approximately 91% seen once. The sample comprised PBMCs. Receptor source: a man aged 25 to 45 in good health and CMV-seronegative.

In nucleotides, the CDR3 is TGTGCCAGCAGCTTTCGGCTAGCGGGGGTCACCCCTTACGAGCAGTACTTC. Translation gives CASSFRLAGVTPYEQYF. The chain joins TRBV7-2 to TRBJ2-7; 10 nucleotides align to TRBD2. This CDR3 has 17 amino acids. Germline CDR1 is SGHTA and CDR2 is FQGNSA. The V gene end was trimmed by 3 bases and the J gene end by 4 bases; junction bases not matched to a gene: 12.

V usage is TRBV7-9 and J usage is TRBJ2-3, with 10 bases matching TRBD1. Germline CDR1 reads SEHNR; CDR2 reads FQNEAQ (reference sequence). This CDR3 is 16 amino acids long. V trimming: 5 bases; J trimming: 5 bases; junction bases outside the gene matches: 10. Here the CDR3 reads CASSPDRGLRGDTQYF. CDR3 coding DNA: TGTGCCAGCAGCCCCGACAGGGGGCTCCGGGGAGATACGCAGTATTTT.

This chain joins TRBV14 and TRBJ2-2; a possible D gene is TRBD1 (5 bases). Germline assignment: CDR1 SGHDN and CDR2 FVKESK. With 4 bases removed from V and 5 bases from J, the gap between germline ends came to 11 bases. The CDR3 contains 14 residues. CDR3 loop: CASSLIQVTGELFF. The DNA for the CDR3 is TGTGCCAGCAGCCTAATACAGGTTACCGGGGAGCTGTTTTTT.

The J gene is TRBJ1-2, the V gene TRBV27, with D tentatively TRBD1 (5 bases). V lost 5 bases and J lost 1, with 17 bases in between. Germline values: CDR1 MNHEY, CDR2 SMNVEV (reference sequence). CDR3 length equals 16 residues. The CDR3 is CASSTFATGGNYGYTF. The DNA for the CDR3 is TGTGCCAGCAGTACTTTTGCGACGGGGGGTAACTATGGCTACACCTTC.

V gene TRBV28 combines with J gene TRBJ1-6, with 9 bases that match TRBD1. J gave up 5 bases and V 3 bases, and 2 bases lay outside the gene matches. Germline V lookup: CDR1 MDHEN, CDR2 SYDVKM. This CDR3 spans 15 amino acids. The CDR3 DNA reads as TGTGCCAGCAGTTTGGGGACAGGGAATAATTCACCCCTCCACTTT. This codes for CASSLGTGNNSPLHF.

The genes are TRBV7-9 and TRBJ1-4; D unclear. V was clipped by 7 bases and J by 0 bases, with 9 bases between them. The CDR3 runs 14 residues. From germline, CDR1 is SEHNR and CDR2 FQNEAQ (reference sequence). CDR3 protein: CASTVSSTNEKLFF. The CDR3 bases are TGTGCCAGCACGGTTTCTTCAACTAATGAAAAACTGTTTTTT.

This rearrangement joins TRBV19 to TRBJ1-1; TRBD1 agrees at 10 bases. Losses at the gene ends were 5 bases for V and 7 bases for J; bases not matched to a gene: 7. The CDR3 sequence is 14 residues long. Germline CDR1 is LNHDA and CDR2 is SQIVND (reference sequence). The DNA of the CDR3 is TGTGCCAGTAGTGCACCGGGACAGGGGATTGAAGCTTTCTTT. Residues: CASSAPGQGIEAFF.

The chain employs TRBV7-9 and TRBJ2-7; 7 nucleotides agree with TRBD2. The trim removed 0 bases at V and 7 bases at J, leaving 3 bases unmatched. The CDR3 extends over 13 amino acids. Germline CDR1 is SEHNR and CDR2 is FQNEAQ (reference sequence). DNA of the CDR3: TGTGCCAGCAGCTTAGCGACCGGGGGGGAGCAGTACTTC. Translating it yields CASSLATGGEQYF. Based on the CDR3 plus reference TRBV7-9 and TRBJ2-7, the full variable domain is DTGVSQNPRHKITKRGQNVTFRCDPISEHNRLYWYRQTLGQGPEFLTYFQNEAQLEKSRLLSDRFSAERPKGSFSTLEIQRTEQGDSAMYLCASSLATGGEQYFGPGTRLTVT.

In the case of this clone: At one end, the junction sequence differs from germline, possibly due to a read error. The chain couples TRBV7-7 to TRBJ2-5; 8 bases line up with TRBD1. The CDR3 contains 14 residues. From germline, CDR1 is SSHAT and CDR2 FNYEAQ (reference sequence). The CDR3 bases are TGTGCTAGCAGCCGGACAGGGTTAGGAGAGACCCAGTACTTC. Protein product: CASSRTGLGETQYF.

The gene calls are TRBV28 and TRBJ2-1, with D maybe TRBD2 (5 bases). The germline V and J ends were trimmed by 6 bases and 10 bases, with 13 bases remaining between them. CDR3 size: 12 residues. In germline, CDR1 is MDHEN, CDR2 SYDVKM. CDR3 loop: CASRSGGREQFF. The CDR3 DNA sequence: TGTGCCAGCAGGAGTGGAGGAAGAGAGCAGTTCTTC.

CDR3 amino acids: CASSSRGRDTQYF. The DNA for the CDR3 is TGTGCCAGCAGCTCTCGCGGCCGAGATACGCAGTATTTT. The V and J genes are TRBV11-2 and TRBJ2-3, with no clear D. Germline V lookup: CDR1 SGHAT, CDR2 FQNNGV. This CDR3 has 13 amino acids. V was shortened by 4 bases and J by 5 bases, with 10 bases between the two germline ends. Combining the CDR3 with reference TRBV11-2 and TRBJ2-3 gives the whole variable domain EAGVAQSPRYKIIEKRQSVAFWCNPISGHATLYWYQQILGQGPKLLIQFQNNGVVDDSQLPKDRFSAERLKGVDSTLKIQPAKLEDSAVYLCASSSRGRDTQYFGPGTRLTVL.

This clone was counted once. CDR3 sequence (DNA): TGTGCCAGCACTTCCCCTTACAGAGTAATGAACACTGAAGCTTTCTTT. It yields the protein CASTSPYRVMNTEAFF. V usage is TRBV28 and J usage is TRBJ1-1, with D unclear. Germline V lookup: CDR1 MDHEN, CDR2 SYDVKM. Trimming removed 7 bases at V and 0 bases at J, with 18 bases between. The CDR3 extends over 16 amino acids.

With respect to this clone: A read error may account for a junction end that differs from germline. J is TRBJ2-1 and V is TRBV7-7, with 8 bases lining up with TRBD2. CDR3 length equals 16 residues. Looked up from germline, CDR1 is SSHAT and CDR2 is FNYEAQ (reference sequence). The CDR3 sequence: CASSPQAGEGYNEQFF. CDR3 in DNA: TGTGCTAGCAGCCCGCAAGCGGGGGAGGGTTACAATGAGCAGTTCTTC.

This clone was recorded only once. CDR3 coding DNA: TGTGCCAGCTCACTGGGACAGGACAGAATCTATGGCTACACCTTC. This translates into CASSLGQDRIYGYTF. The chain employs TRBV18 and TRBJ1-2, with 8 bases identical to TRBD1. With 4 bases clipped from V and 4 bases from J, the junction kept 8 bases outside the gene matches. The germline V gene has CDR1 KGHSH and CDR2 LQKENI. The CDR3 runs 15 residues. Full variable domain (outside the CDR3, taken from reference TRBV18 and TRBJ1-2): NAGVMQNPRHLVRRRGQEARLRCSPMKGHSHVYWYRQLPEEGLKFMVYLQKENIIDESGMPKERFSAEFPKEGPSILRIQQVVRGDSAAYFCASSLGQDRIYGYTFGSGTRLTVV.

The rearrangement uses TRBV4-1 and TRBJ2-2; 7 bases are a match to TRBD2. V gave up 2 bases and J gave up 2 bases; unmatched junction bases: 2. Looked up from germline, CDR1 is MGHRA and CDR2 is YSYEKL. This CDR3 spans 15 amino acids. The CDR3 region is CASSQLTSNTGELFF. As DNA, the CDR3 is TGCGCCAGCAGCCAATTGACTAGCAACACCGGGGAGCTGTTTTTT.

In its sample, this clone was seen a few times. V gene TRBV6-1 combines with J gene TRBJ1-4; 7 positions match TRBD1. Looked up from germline, CDR1 is MNHNS and CDR2 is SASEGT. The V segment lost 5 bases and the J segment 7 bases; nucleotides outside the gene matches: 19. This CDR3 spans 18 amino acids. The CDR3 DNA reads as TGTGCCAGCAGTAAAGAAAGGGGACAGCGGGGGGCCACTGAAAAACTGTTTTTT. This encodes CASSKERGQRGATEKLFF.

The CDR3 here is CASSWTVNTEAFF. CDR3 DNA sequence: TGTGCCAGCAGTTGGACAGTGAACACTGAAGCTTTCTTT. The V and J genes are TRBV6-5 and TRBJ1-1, with D tentatively TRBD1 (6 bases). This CDR3 comprises 13 residues. Per the germline V gene, CDR1 is MNHEY and CDR2 is SVGAGI. V was trimmed by 4 bases and J by 0 bases, leaving 6 bases between them.

This chain links TRBV7-9 with TRBJ1-4; 8 bases line up with TRBD1. Germline V CDR1 and CDR2: SEHNR, FQNEAQ (reference sequence). V was pared by 5 bases and J by 5 bases, with 4 bases of the junction left unmatched. This CDR3 spans 14 amino acids. The CDR3 DNA is TGTGCCAGCAGCCGGACAGGGACGAATGAAAAACTGTTTTTT. Its translation is CASSRTGTNEKLFF.

The rearrangement uses TRBV5-1 and TRBJ2-2; D possibly corresponds to TRBD2 (6 bases). CDR1 is SGHRS and CDR2 is YFSETQ in the germline V gene. CDR3 size: 15 residues. The ends were cut back, 0 bases at V and 1 base at J, with 7 bases in the middle. The CDR3 loop is CASSLVGGNTGELFF. Written as DNA, the CDR3 is TGCGCCAGCAGCTTGGTGGGGGGGAACACCGGGGAGCTGTTTTTT.

This clone was seen a handful of times. The rearrangement links TRBV13 to TRBJ2-1; D gene ambiguous. This CDR3 comprises 12 residues. Trimming stripped 2 bases from V and 10 bases from J, with 9 bases between. From germline, CDR1 is PRHDT and CDR2 FYEKMQ (reference sequence). CDR3 in DNA: TGTGCCAGCAGCTTATTGCCCGCGGAGCAGTTCTTC. It specifies CASSLLPAEQFF.

In DNA, the CDR3 is TGTGCCAGCAGCGTAGCTTCGGCTAGCGGGAGTGGCGAGCAGTACTTC. It yields the protein CASSVASASGSGEQYF. J is TRBJ2-7 and V is TRBV9, with TRBD2 matching over 10 bases. This CDR3 region has 16 residues. Germline lookup yields CDR1 SGDLS and CDR2 YYNGEE. With V trimmed by 0 bases and J by 6 bases, 9 bases remained unmatched.

This chain joins TRBV5-4 and TRBJ2-1; 10 bases are shared with TRBD2. CDR1 is SGHNT and CDR2 is YYREEE in the germline V gene (reference sequence). CDR3 length: 18 residues. J was trimmed by 3 bases and V by 4 bases; bases with no gene match: 13. As DNA, the CDR3 is TGTGCCAGCAGCCCGGCTAGCGGGGGTCGTTTTATCTACAATGAGCAGTTCTTC. Protein: CASSPASGGRFIYNEQFF.

The chain carries TRBV27 and TRBJ1-5; a possible D gene is TRBD1 (5 bases). CDR1 MNHEY and CDR2 SMNVEV come from the germline V gene (reference sequence). CDR3 length: 15 amino acids. Trimming pared 0 bases from V and 4 bases from J, leaving 10 bases between. The DNA for the CDR3 is TGTGCCAGCAGTTTATCATGGGCAGGGAATCAGCCCCAGCATTTT. This codes for CASSLSWAGNQPQHF.

The V gene is TRBV5-1, the J gene TRBJ2-1; TRBD2 matches at 8 bases. Germline-derived CDR1 and CDR2 are SGHRS and YFSETQ. The CDR3 spans 17 residues. The J segment lost 3 bases and the V segment lost 4 bases, leaving 12 bases of the junction unmatched. CDR3 amino acids: CASSRGGFERIYNEQFF. The DNA of the CDR3 is TGCGCCAGCAGCCGCGGGGGGTTTGAGCGGATCTACAATGAGCAGTTCTTC. The full variable domain, with the rest looked up from reference TRBV5-1 and TRBJ2-1, is KAGVTQTPRYLIKTRGQQVTLSCSPISGHRSVSWYQQTPGQGLQFLFEYFSETQRNKGNFPGRFSGRQFSNSRSEMNVSTLELGDSALYLCASSRGGFERIYNEQFFGPGTRLTVL.

The chain is built from TRBV5-5 and TRBJ2-1; no clear D gene. V was trimmed by 4 bases and J by 0 bases, leaving 17 bases between them. The V gene's germline CDR1 is SGHKS and CDR2 YYEKEE (reference sequence). The CDR3 loop spans 17 amino acids. The CDR3 sequence: CASSRDVGSYSYNEQFF. CDR3 nucleotide sequence: TGTGCCAGCAGCCGTGACGTGGGCAGCTACTCCTACAATGAGCAGTTCTTC.

The chain recombines TRBV27 with TRBJ1-2, with 8 bases fitting TRBD1. V shed 6 bases, J shed 4 bases, and the junction held 7 bases outside the gene matches. The CDR3 is 14 amino acids. Germline lookup yields CDR1 MNHEY and CDR2 SMNVEV (reference sequence). The CDR3 reads CASSPPGTGYGYTF. The CDR3 DNA follows: TGTGCCAGCAGCCCTCCGGGGACAGGCTATGGCTACACCTTC.